The 9 T cell receptor beta chains in this list originate from one sample, sequenced in a study of lymphopenia after photon versus proton radiotherapy (dated by TCRdb to between 2018 and 2021). The library was built by means of the immunoSEQ multiplex PCR assay. TCRdb re-hosts the immuneACCESS table, in-frame sequences only. Its copies lack some clones; in the studies checked, an unresolved V gene accounts for under half of them, and the cause for the rest is not known. The sample contains about 25,000 clones, 87% of them found a single time. Jointly, the top ten make up roughly 19% of the sample. The sample in question was peripheral blood, obtained from a patient treated with photon-based radiotherapy. The receptors were gathered from a man between 45 and 60 years old with gastric cancer.

V and J are TRBV29-1 and TRBJ2-3; no firm D call. Germline loops: CDR1 SQVTM, CDR2 ANQGSEA. V dropped 0 bases and J dropped 7 bases, with 5 bases sitting between them. The CDR3 sequence is 11 residues long. CDR3 loop: CSVEDRYTQYF. The CDR3 DNA is TGCAGCGTTGAAGATAGGTATACGCAGTATTTT.

The gene calls are TRBV9 and TRBJ2-5; 11 bases agree with TRBD1. Germline-derived CDR1 and CDR2 are SGDLS and YYNGEE. CDR3 size: 16 residues. V lost 4 bases and J lost 9; bases outside the gene matches: 14. The CDR3 loop reads CASSPYDGTGGKAQYF. DNA of the CDR3: TGTGCCAGCAGCCCATACGATGGGACAGGGGGAAAGGCCCAGTACTTC.

The rearrangement joins TRBV10-3 to TRBJ2-1; the match to TRBD1 covers 7 bases. This CDR3 has 15 residues. V trimming: 8 bases; J trimming: 7 bases; junction bases outside the gene matches: 14. CDR1 is ENHRY and CDR2 is SYGVKD in the germline V gene. CDR3 sequence (DNA): TGTGCCATCGGGGGAGAGGACAGGTTGGGAAATGAGCAGTTCTTC. It specifies CAIGGEDRLGNEQFF.

This clone was found once. V usage is TRBV5-1 and J usage is TRBJ2-2; D ambiguous. This CDR3 comprises 15 residues. Looked up from germline, CDR1 is SGHRS and CDR2 is YFSETQ. The V gene lost 3 bases and the J gene lost 0 bases, with 9 bases spanning the gap. CDR3 sequence reads: CASSSVGANTGELFF. The CDR3 DNA follows: TGCGCCAGCAGCTCGGTAGGAGCGAACACCGGGGAGCTGTTTTTT.

This chain joins TRBV5-1 and TRBJ2-3, with a possible D match to TRBD1 (6 bases). The ends were cut back, 0 bases at V and 1 base at J, with 12 bases in the middle. Germline CDR1 SGHRS, CDR2 YFSETQ. The CDR3 has 16 residues. CDR3 in amino acids: CASSLGAGVGTDTQYF. DNA of the CDR3: TGCGCCAGCAGCTTGGGAGCAGGGGTGGGCACAGATACGCAGTATTTT.

The V call is TRBV5-1, the J call TRBJ2-7, with a possible D match to TRBD2 (6 bases). Trimming took 8 bases from V and 4 from J, leaving 19 bases between them. CDR3 size: 14 residues. Germline CDR1 and CDR2: SGHRS and YFSETQ. As DNA, the CDR3 is TGCGCCAGACCCGGGGGTCAAGCTATGTACGAGCAGTACTTC. Protein sequence: CARPGGQAMYEQYF.

The V gene is TRBV27, the J gene TRBJ2-3; 8 positions agree with TRBD1. There are 16 residues in the CDR3. J lost 6 bases, V lost 6 bases, and 14 bases had no gene match. From germline, CDR1 is MNHEY and CDR2 SMNVEV (reference sequence). The CDR3 sequence is CASRPGTGLSSDTQYF. The CDR3 region has the DNA TGTGCCAGCAGACCCGGGACAGGATTGTCGTCGGATACGCAGTATTTT.

V and J are TRBV21-1 and TRBJ2-1; the table names TRBD2, a call not compared with the DNA. TRBV21-1 is a pseudogene segment. The CDR3 length is 14 residues. In DNA form, the CDR3 reads TGTGCCAGCAGCAAAGCTGCCGCGTTTGATGAGCAGTTCTTC. It is translated as CASSKAAAFDEQFF.

The V gene is TRBV19, the J gene TRBJ1-1; no clear D gene. Trimming removed 5 bases from V and 3 bases from J, with 13 bases in between. Germline V lookup: CDR1 LNHDA, CDR2 SQIVND (reference sequence). There are 14 residues in the CDR3. The DNA of the CDR3 is TGTGCCAGTAGTCCCTACTGGGGTGACACTGAAGCTTTCTTT. Translated: CASSPYWGDTEAFF.